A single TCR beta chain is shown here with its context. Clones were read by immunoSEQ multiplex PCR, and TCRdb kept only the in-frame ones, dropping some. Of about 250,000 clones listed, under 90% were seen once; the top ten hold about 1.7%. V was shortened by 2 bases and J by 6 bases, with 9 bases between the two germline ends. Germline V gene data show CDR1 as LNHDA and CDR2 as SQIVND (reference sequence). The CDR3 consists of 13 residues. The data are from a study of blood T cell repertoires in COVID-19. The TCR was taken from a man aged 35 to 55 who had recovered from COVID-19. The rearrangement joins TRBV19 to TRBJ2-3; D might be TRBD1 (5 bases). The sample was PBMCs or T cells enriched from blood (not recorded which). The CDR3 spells CASSIQGLDTQYF. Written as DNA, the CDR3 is TGTGCCAGTAGTATACAGGGCTTGGATACGCAGTATTTT.